The present entry profiles one TCR beta chain with its context. These data come from a study of cytotoxic CD8 clonotypes in ibrutinib-treated CLL. Germline loops: CDR1 MNHEY, CDR2 SMNVEV (reference sequence). Deletions cut 3 bases from V and 3 bases from J, with 6 bases between. The CDR3 contains 13 residues. Some clones are missing from TCRdb's copy, which holds only in-frame ones; the method was immunoSEQ multiplex PCR. This table has more than 75,000 clones, around 77% appearing once. The source material was PBMCs, sampled after 24 months of ibrutinib treatment. V gene TRBV27 combines with J gene TRBJ1-3; D remains unclear. The source of this sequence is a human donor with chronic lymphocytic leukemia. The CDR3 DNA follows: TGTGCCAGCAGTTTGGTGGGTGGAAACACCATATATTTT. Protein: CASSLVGGNTIYF.